This TCR beta chain derives from a study of CD8+ T cells in alopecia areata. Study summary: The study gave treated patients oral tofacitinib at 5 to 10 mg twice daily.

As for treatment: oral pan-JAK inhibitor, 5-10 mg twice daily. Study observations and caveats: In scalp and blood during tofacitinib, many expanded lesional clones persisted. Greater clonality was observed in lesional scalp samples, especially alopecia totalis/universalis, versus normal scalp. Scalp clonality, together with expanded CD8+ clones among the top 100, fell significantly with tofacitinib.

Points on this clone: Its antigen is as yet unknown.

After isolation, RNA underwent reverse transcription to generate cDNA as the sequencing template. TCRdb keeps only in-frame clones here, not all; method: immunoSEQ multiplex PCR. The sample lists about 210,000 clones; about 57% were seen once. This specimen was CD4+ T cells sorted from blood, taken at week 4, from a patient treated with tofacitinib. This receptor was identified in a human donor with alopecia areata.

The DNA for the CDR3 is TGCAGCGGTGGACAGCTGTCGAGCTCCTACAATGAGCAGTTCTTC. Residues: CSGGQLSSSYNEQFF. The genes are TRBV29-1 and TRBJ2-1; D may be TRBD1 (6 bases). With 7 bases removed from V and 0 bases from J, the gap between germline ends came to 16 bases. The CDR3 extends over 15 amino acids. Germline values: CDR1 SQVTM, CDR2 ANQGSEA.